The source of this T cell receptor beta chain is a study of cytomegalovirus exposure and HLA in healthy donors. Study outcomes and limitations: In a later analysis, a missense DCLRE1C variant was linked to TCR beta V- and J-gene trimming. In vitro experiments confirmed that a few CMV-associated chains were specific for CMV antigens.

Primers for the PCR totalled 60 Vbeta and 13 Jbeta. Profiled with immunoSEQ multiplex PCR; TCRdb holds only in-frame clones, not every one. Altogether 150,000 to 200,000 clones are present, approximately 80% being singletons, with the ten largest covering about 2.3%. As to this clone: The antigen remains undetermined.

The CDR3 loop spans 14 amino acids. Germline CDR1 is MDHEN and CDR2 is SYDVKM. Between the trimmed V and J ends, which lost 8 bases and 4 bases, there was a span of 14 bases. Sequenced input: PBMCs. This sequence joins TRBV28 and TRBJ2-2; D remains ambiguous. The clonotype comes from a woman younger than 45 in good health and CMV-seronegative. The CDR3 region is CASLVSYGTGELFF. In DNA form, the CDR3 reads TGTGCCAGCCTAGTGTCCTATGGCACCGGGGAGCTGTTTTTT. Drawing the rest from reference TRBV28 and TRBJ2-2, the complete variable domain is DVKVTQSSRYLVKRTGEKVFLECVQDMDHENMFWYRQDPGLGLRLIYFSYDVKMKEKGDIPEGYSVSREKKERFSLILESASTNQTSMYLCASLVSYGTGELFFGEGSRLTVL.